The TCR beta chain described here comes from a study of T cells after yellow fever vaccination. CDR3 size: 15 residues. V shed 6 bases and J 5 bases; nucleotides not matched to a gene: 10. From the 5' RACE reads, TCRdb called clonotypes with MiXCR, one entry per CDR3 protein. The table shows more than 300,000 distinct CDR3 sequences, with approximately 12% occurring only once. A few counts support this clonotype. Source: CD4+ T cells sorted from PBMCs, taken 45 days after the yellow fever booster vaccination. This TCR was sampled from a man aged 18-30 years who received the YFV17D yellow fever vaccine. V usage is TRBV12-3 or TRBV12-4 and J usage is TRBJ2-5; 9 bases line up with TRBD1. CDR3 sequence: CASRRTDRGFETQYF. CDR3 coding DNA: TGTGCCAGCAGAAGAACGGACAGGGGTTTTGAGACCCAGTACTTC.